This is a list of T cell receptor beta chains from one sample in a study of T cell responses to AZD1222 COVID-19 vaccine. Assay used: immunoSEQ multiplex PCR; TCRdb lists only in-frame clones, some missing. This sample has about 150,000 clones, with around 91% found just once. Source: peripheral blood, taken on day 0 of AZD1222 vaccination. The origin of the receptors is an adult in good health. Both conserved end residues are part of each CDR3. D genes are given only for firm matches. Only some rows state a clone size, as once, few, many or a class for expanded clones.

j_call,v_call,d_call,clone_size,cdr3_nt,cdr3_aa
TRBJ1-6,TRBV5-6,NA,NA,TGTGCCAGCAGCTTGATCCGGGGGGCAGGTGATTCACCCCTCCACTTT,CASSLIRGAGDSPLHF
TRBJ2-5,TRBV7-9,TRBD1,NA,TGTGCCAGCAGCCCGGACAGGGTGGAGACCCAGTACTTC,CASSPDRVETQYF
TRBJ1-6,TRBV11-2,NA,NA,TGTGCCAGCAGCTTAGGAATTACACCCCTCCACTTT,CASSLGITPLHF
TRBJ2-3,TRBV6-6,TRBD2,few,TGTGCCAGCAGATCTAGCGGGAGGGCCGCAGATACGCAGTATTTT,CASRSSGRAADTQYF
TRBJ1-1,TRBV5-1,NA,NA,TGCGCCAGCAGCTTGGGTTCACTAGACACTGAAGCTTTCTTT,CASSLGSLDTEAFF
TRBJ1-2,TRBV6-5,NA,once,TGTGCCAGCAGTTACTCGAGGGGTCACTATGGCTACACCTTC,CASSYSRGHYGYTF
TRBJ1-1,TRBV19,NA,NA,TGTGCCAGTAGTATTACCGGGACAAGAACTGAAGCTTTCTTT,CASSITGTRTEAFF
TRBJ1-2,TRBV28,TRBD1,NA,TGTGCCAGCAGTTCTCCAGAGACAGGGGGGTATGGCTACACCTTC,CASSSPETGGYGYTF
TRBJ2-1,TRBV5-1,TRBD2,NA,TGCGCCAGCAGCCCCCGGACTAGCGGGAGGGCAAATGAGCAGTTCTTC,CASSPRTSGRANEQFF
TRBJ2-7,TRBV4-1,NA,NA,TGCGCCAGCAGCCAAGATCTTAGGCAGGCCCACGAGCAGTACTTC,CASSQDLRQAHEQYF
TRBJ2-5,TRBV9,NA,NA,TGTGCCAGCAGCGTAGTGGGGGCGGTTCAAGAGACCCAGTACTTC,CASSVVGAVQETQYF
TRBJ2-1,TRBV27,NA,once,TGTGCCACCACCGGGGTCTCCCTTAGTGAGCAGTTCTTC,CATTGVSLSEQFF
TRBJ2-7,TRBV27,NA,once,TGTGCCAGCACCAAGAAGTGGGCGCACGGCTCCTACGAGCAGTACTTC,CASTKKWAHGSYEQYF
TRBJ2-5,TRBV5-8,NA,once,TGTGCCAGCAGCTTGGGCAGGGGAGAGACCCAGTACTTC,CASSLGRGETQYF
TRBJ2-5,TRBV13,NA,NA,TGTGCCAGCAGCTACCAAGAGACCCAGTACTTC,CASSYQETQYF
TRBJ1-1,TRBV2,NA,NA,TGTGCCAGCAATGGGGGTCCTTTTCGCAACACTGAAGCTTTCTTT,CASNGGPFRNTEAFF
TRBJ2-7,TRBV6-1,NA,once,TGTGCCAGCAGTGAGACTAGTTTATGGGGCGAGCAGTACTTC,CASSETSLWGEQYF
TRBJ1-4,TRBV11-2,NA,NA,TGTGCCAGCAGCTTACGAAAGACAACTAATGAAAAACTGTTTTTT,CASSLRKTTNEKLFF
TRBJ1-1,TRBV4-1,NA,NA,TGCGCCAGCAGCCAAGATTTTGTCAGGGGCTGGAACACTGAAGCTTTCTTT,CASSQDFVRGWNTEAFF
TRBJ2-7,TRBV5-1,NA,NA,TGCGCCAGCAGCTTGGACAGTGCGGGCTACGAGCAGTACTTC,CASSLDSAGYEQYF
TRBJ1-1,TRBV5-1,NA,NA,TGCGCCAGCAGCTTGGAGGGGATGAACACTGAAGCTTTCTTT,CASSLEGMNTEAFF
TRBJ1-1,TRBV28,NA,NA,TGTGCCAGCAGTTTACCGGCAGGGATGAACACTGAAGCTTTCTTT,CASSLPAGMNTEAFF
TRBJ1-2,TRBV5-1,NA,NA,TGCGCCAGCAGCCAGGACAGCCTCTATGGCTACACCTTC,CASSQDSLYGYTF
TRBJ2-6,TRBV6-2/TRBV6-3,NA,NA,TGTGCCAGCAGCCCCGGGACGTGGACTTCTGGGGCCAACGTCCTGACTTTC,CASSPGTWTSGANVLTF
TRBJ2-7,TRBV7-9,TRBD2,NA,TGTGCCAGCAGCCCCCGCGGGGGGAACCTCTACGAGCAGTACTTC,CASSPRGGNLYEQYF
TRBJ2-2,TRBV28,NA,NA,TGTGCCAGCAGTGACGGACAGAAGTACACCGGGGAGCTGTTTTTT,CASSDGQKYTGELFF
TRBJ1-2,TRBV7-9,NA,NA,TGTGCCAGCAGCTTAGGGTCCAGGGGCATCTATGGCTACACCTTC,CASSLGSRGIYGYTF
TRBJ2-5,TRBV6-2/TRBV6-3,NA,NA,TGTGCCAGCAGCCTTAGTGGGACGCAAGAGACCCAGTACTTC,CASSLSGTQETQYF
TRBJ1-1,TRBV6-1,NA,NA,TGTGCCAGCAGTGAAGCGCTAGGGGGGTGGGAGGAAGCTTTCTTT,CASSEALGGWEEAFF
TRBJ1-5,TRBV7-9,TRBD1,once,TGTGCCAGCAGCTTAGAGGCAGGGGGAGGTCAGCCCCAGCATTTT,CASSLEAGGGQPQHF
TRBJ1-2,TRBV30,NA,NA,TGTGCCTGGAGTTTGGGTTTAGGGGGGAATGGCTACACCTTC,CAWSLGLGGNGYTF
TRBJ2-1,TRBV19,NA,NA,TGTGCCAGTAGTGCGTGGGGGGTCAATGAGCAGTTCTTC,CASSAWGVNEQFF